Below, one T cell receptor (beta chain) is given with its context. The sample belongs to a study of CD8 T cells in ankylosing spondylitis. Using its own MiXCR run on the 5' RACE reads, TCRdb lists one record per CDR3 protein. The profile covers about 200,000 distinct CDR3 sequences, with roughly 13% appearing a single time and 15% to 20% taken by the ten largest. The CDR3 loop spans 15 amino acids. V lost 1 base and J 4 bases, leaving 11 bases between the germline ends. CDR1 is MGHRA, CDR2 YSYEKL, per germline. The V and J genes are TRBV4-1 and TRBJ1-5; no clear D gene. This TCR came from a male donor with ankylosing spondylitis or in good health (not recorded which). Sequenced material: blood, either unsorted or a sorted T cell fraction (not recorded which). The CDR3 nucleotides read TGCGCCAGCAGCCAAGTTATATTGGGGAATCAGCCCCAGCATTTT. It encodes CASSQVILGNQPQHF.